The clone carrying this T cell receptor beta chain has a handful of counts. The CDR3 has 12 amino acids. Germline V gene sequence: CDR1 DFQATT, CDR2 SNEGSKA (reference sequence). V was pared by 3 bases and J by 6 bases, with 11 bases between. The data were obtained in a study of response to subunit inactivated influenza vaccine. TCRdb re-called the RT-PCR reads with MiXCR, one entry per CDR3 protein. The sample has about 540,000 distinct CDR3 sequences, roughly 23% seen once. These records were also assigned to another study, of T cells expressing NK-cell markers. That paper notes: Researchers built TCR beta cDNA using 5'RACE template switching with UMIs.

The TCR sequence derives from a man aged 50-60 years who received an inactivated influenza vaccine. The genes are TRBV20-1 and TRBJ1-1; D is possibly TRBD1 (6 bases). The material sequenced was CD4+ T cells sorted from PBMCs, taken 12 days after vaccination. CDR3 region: CSASQGWAEAFF. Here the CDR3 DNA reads TGCAGTGCTAGCCAGGGGTGGGCTGAAGCTTTCTTT.